The TCR beta chain under discussion was sequenced for a study of shared clonotypes between healthy human individuals. Produced via immunoSEQ multiplex PCR; TCRdb's table is partial and in-frame only. This sample yields some 600,000 clones, of which approximately 96% are seen a single time; more than 0.085% belongs to the top ten. Germline CDR1 and CDR2: DFQATT and SNEGSKA (reference sequence). With 6 bases removed from V and 8 bases from J, the gap between germline ends came to 7 bases. This CDR3 is 10 amino acids long. The naive CD8 population came from CD45RO-negative cells selected for CCR7, without terminally differentiated effector memory CD45RA+ cells. To note about this clone: The antigen is unknown. The sample carries other DNA sequences with the same CDR3.

Study-wide points: Blood was the only sampled material, and tissue repertoires likely differ.

This receptor was obtained from a woman aged 30 to 39 in good health. The chain uses TRBV20-1 and TRBJ1-4; D is unclear. Sequenced: naive CD8+ T cells sorted from blood. DNA of the CDR3: TGCAGTGCCTTGTCAGAAAAACTGTTTTTT. Translating it yields CSALSEKLFF.